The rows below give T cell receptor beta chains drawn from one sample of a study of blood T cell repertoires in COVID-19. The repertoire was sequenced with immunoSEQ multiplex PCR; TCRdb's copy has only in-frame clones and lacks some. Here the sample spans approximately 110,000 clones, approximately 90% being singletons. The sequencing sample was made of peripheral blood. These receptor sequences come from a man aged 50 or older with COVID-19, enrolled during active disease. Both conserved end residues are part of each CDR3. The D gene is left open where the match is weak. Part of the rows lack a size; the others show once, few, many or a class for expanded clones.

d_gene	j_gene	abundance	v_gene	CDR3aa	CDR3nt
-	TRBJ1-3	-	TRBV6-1	CASSEDRLLPPGNTIYF	TGTGCCAGCAGTGAAGACAGACTACTTCCCCCTGGAAACACCATATATTTT
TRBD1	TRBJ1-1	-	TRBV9	CASSLGTGGNTEAFF	TGTGCCAGCAGCTTAGGGACAGGGGGAAACACTGAAGCTTTCTTT
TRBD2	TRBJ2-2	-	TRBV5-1	CASSLNPREGRIGELFF	TGCGCCAGCAGCTTGAATCCGCGGGAGGGCCGCATCGGGGAGCTGTTTTTT
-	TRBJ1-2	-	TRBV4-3	CASSQVNSYYGYTF	TGCGCCAGCAGCCAAGTTAACAGCTACTATGGCTACACCTTC
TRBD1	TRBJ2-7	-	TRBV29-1	CSALTGTATYEQYF	TGCAGCGCGTTAACCGGGACAGCGACTTACGAGCAGTACTTC
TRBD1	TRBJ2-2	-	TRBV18	CASSPGTGRTGELFF	TGTGCCAGCTCACCTGGGACAGGGAGGACCGGGGAGCTGTTTTTT
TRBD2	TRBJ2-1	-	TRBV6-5	CASSSGLAGASEQFF	TGTGCCAGCAGTTCGGGACTAGCGGGAGCAAGTGAGCAGTTCTTC
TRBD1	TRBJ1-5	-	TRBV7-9	CASSLGDRYQPQHF	TGTGCCAGCAGCTTAGGGGACAGATATCAGCCCCAGCATTTT
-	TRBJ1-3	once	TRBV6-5	CASSPTGIAGNTIYF	TGTGCCAGCAGTCCCACAGGGATAGCTGGAAACACCATATATTTT
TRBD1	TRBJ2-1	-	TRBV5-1	CASSFDRGEQFF	TGCGCCAGCAGCTTTGACAGGGGTGAGCAGTTCTTC
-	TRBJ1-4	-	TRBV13	CASSSSGRTELFF	TGTGCCAGCAGCTCCAGCGGACGGACTGAACTGTTTTTT
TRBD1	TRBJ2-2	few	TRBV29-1	CSVHPGTGGAGGELFF	TGCAGCGTCCACCCCGGGACAGGGGGCGCGGGCGGGGAGCTGTTTTTT
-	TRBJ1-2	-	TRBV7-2	CASSTPQGANYGYTF	TGTGCCAGCAGCACGCCACAGGGAGCTAACTATGGCTACACCTTC
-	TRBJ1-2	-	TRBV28	CASSPHKGDGYTF	TGTGCCAGCAGTCCTCATAAAGGGGATGGCTACACCTTC
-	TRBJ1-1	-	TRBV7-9	CASSPRGQPTLNTEAFF	TGTGCCAGCAGTCCTCGAGGACAGCCGACTTTGAACACTGAAGCTTTCTTT
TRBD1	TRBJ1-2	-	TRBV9	CASSTRGTGAYGYTF	TGTGCCAGCAGCACAAGAGGGACAGGGGCTTATGGCTACACCTTC